The rows below give T cell receptor beta chains drawn from one sample of a study of blood T cell repertoires in COVID-19. Clones were sequenced by immunoSEQ multiplex PCR, and TCRdb holds only the in-frame ones, with some missing. The sample lists tens of thousands of clones, about 83% seen once, with around 29% in the top ten. Sequenced input: peripheral blood. These receptors originate from a woman over 75 with acute or convalescent COVID-19. The CDR3 runs from the conserved cysteine through the conserved F or W. D genes are given only for firm matches.

d_gene: .
j_gene: TRBJ2-1
v_gene: TRBV19
len: 12
CDR3aa: CASSRADNEQFF
CDR3nt: TGTGCCAGTAGCAGAGCGGACAATGAGCAGTTCTTC

d_gene: .
j_gene: TRBJ2-7
v_gene: TRBV9
len: 15
CDR3aa: CASSAQAGPFYEQYF
CDR3nt: TGTGCCAGCAGCGCCCAGGCAGGGCCGTTCTACGAGCAGTACTTC

d_gene: .
j_gene: TRBJ2-3
v_gene: TRBV7-2
len: 15
CDR3aa: CASSQGGHRADTQYF
CDR3nt: TGTGCCAGCAGCCAAGGGGGACACCGGGCAGATACGCAGTATTTT

d_gene: .
j_gene: TRBJ2-5
v_gene: TRBV4-1
len: 14
CDR3aa: CASSQVLVGETQYF
CDR3nt: TGCGCCAGCAGCCAAGTGCTAGTGGGAGAGACCCAGTACTTC

d_gene: .
j_gene: TRBJ2-5
v_gene: TRBV3-1/TRBV3-2
len: 14
CDR3aa: CASSQDGTGGTQYF
CDR3nt: TGTGCCAGCAGCCAAGATGGGACCGGGGGGACCCAGTACTTC

d_gene: .
j_gene: TRBJ2-2
v_gene: TRBV5-1
len: 14
CDR3aa: CASSLAVNTGELFF
CDR3nt: TGCGCCAGCAGCTTGGCGGTAAACACCGGGGAGCTGTTTTTT

d_gene: .
j_gene: TRBJ1-1
v_gene: TRBV29-1
len: 12
CDR3aa: CSVGNGGTEAFF
CDR3nt: TGCAGCGTTGGGAACGGGGGCACTGAAGCTTTCTTT

d_gene: .
j_gene: TRBJ2-7
v_gene: TRBV7-2
len: 14
CDR3aa: CASSFQGFSYEQYF
CDR3nt: TGTGCCAGCAGCTTCCAGGGGTTCTCCTACGAGCAGTACTTC

d_gene: .
j_gene: TRBJ1-1
v_gene: TRBV7-2
len: 17
CDR3aa: CASSLAQVGLLGTEAFF
CDR3nt: TGTGCCAGCAGCTTAGCACAGGTCGGATTGTTGGGCACTGAAGCTTTCTTT

d_gene: TRBD1
j_gene: TRBJ1-6
v_gene: TRBV19
len: 15
CDR3aa: CASSPGDRENSPLHF
CDR3nt: TGTGCCAGTAGTCCCGGGGACAGGGAAAATTCACCCCTCCACTTT

d_gene: .
j_gene: TRBJ2-7
v_gene: TRBV28
len: 15
CDR3aa: CASSLGGAGRYEQYF
CDR3nt: TGTGCCAGCAGTTTGGGGGGGGCGGGTAGGTACGAGCAGTACTTC